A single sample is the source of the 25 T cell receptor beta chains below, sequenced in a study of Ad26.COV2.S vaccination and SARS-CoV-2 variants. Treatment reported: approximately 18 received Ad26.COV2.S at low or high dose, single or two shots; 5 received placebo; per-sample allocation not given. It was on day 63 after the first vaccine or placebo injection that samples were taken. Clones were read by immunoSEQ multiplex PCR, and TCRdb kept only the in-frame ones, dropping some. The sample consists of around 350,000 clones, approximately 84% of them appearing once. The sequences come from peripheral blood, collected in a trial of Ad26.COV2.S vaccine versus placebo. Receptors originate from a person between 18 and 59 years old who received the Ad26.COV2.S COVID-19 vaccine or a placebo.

This CDR3 is CASSEGLTGNTIYF. CDR3 sequence (DNA): TGTGCCAGCAGTGAAGGACTGACTGGAAACACCATATATTTT. The rearrangement joins TRBV6-1 to TRBJ1-3; no definite D call. Germline V lookup: CDR1 MNHNS, CDR2 SASEGT. The CDR3 length is 14 residues. The germline V and J ends were trimmed by 1 base and 2 bases, with 6 bases remaining between them.

The CDR3 is CASSQLAGVSSYNEQFF. The CDR3 DNA is TGCGCCAGCAGCCAACTAGCGGGAGTGAGCTCCTACAATGAGCAGTTCTTC. The chain joins TRBV4-1 to TRBJ2-1; 10 nucleotides align to TRBD2. The CDR3 runs 17 residues. Germline lookup yields CDR1 MGHRA and CDR2 YSYEKL. The V gene end was trimmed by 2 bases and the J gene end by 0 bases; junction bases not matched to a gene: 4.

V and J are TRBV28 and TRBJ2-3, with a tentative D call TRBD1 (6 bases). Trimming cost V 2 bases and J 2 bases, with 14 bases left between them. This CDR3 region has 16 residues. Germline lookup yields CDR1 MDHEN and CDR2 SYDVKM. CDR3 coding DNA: TGTGCCAGCAGTTTAGATCCAGGGGAAGCCACAGATACGCAGTATTTT. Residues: CASSLDPGEATDTQYF.

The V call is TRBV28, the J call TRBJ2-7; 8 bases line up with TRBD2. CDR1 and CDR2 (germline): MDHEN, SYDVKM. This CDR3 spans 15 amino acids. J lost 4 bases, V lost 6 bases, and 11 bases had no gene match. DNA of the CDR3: TGTGCCAGCAGCCCCAGCGGGAGAGGCCCTTACGAGCAGTACTTC. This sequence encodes CASSPSGRGPYEQYF.

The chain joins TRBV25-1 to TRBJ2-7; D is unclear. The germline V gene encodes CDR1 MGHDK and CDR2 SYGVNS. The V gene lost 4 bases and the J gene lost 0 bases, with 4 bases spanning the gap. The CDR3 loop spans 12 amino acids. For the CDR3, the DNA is TGTGCCAGCAGTGCTGGCTCCTACGAGCAGTACTTC. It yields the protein CASSAGSYEQYF.

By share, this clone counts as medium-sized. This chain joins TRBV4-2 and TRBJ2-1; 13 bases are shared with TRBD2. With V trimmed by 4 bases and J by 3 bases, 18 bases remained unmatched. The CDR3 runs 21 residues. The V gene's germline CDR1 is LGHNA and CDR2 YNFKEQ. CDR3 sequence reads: CASSRGLAGVLYSLIYNEQFF. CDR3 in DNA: TGTGCCAGCAGCCGTGGACTAGCGGGAGTGCTATACTCCCTGATCTACAATGAGCAGTTCTTC.

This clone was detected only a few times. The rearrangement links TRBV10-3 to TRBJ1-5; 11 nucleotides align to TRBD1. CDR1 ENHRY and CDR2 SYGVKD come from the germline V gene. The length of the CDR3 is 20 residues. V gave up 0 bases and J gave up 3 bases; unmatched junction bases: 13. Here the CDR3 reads CAISESTLIGDRGFNQPQHF. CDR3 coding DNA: TGTGCCATCAGTGAGTCGACTCTTATCGGGGACAGGGGGTTCAATCAGCCCCAGCATTTT.

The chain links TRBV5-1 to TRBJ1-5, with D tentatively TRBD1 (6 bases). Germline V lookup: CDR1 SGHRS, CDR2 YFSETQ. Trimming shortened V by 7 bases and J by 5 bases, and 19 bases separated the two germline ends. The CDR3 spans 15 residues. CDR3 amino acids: CASPTRGKGDQPQHF. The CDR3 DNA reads TGCGCCAGCCCGACTCGGGGGAAGGGGGATCAGCCCCAGCATTTT. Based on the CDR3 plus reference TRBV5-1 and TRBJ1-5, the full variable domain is KAGVTQTPRYLIKTRGQQVTLSCSPISGHRSVSWYQQTPGQGLQFLFEYFSETQRNKGNFPGRFSGRQFSNSRSEMNVSTLELGDSALYLCASPTRGKGDQPQHFGDGTRLSIL.

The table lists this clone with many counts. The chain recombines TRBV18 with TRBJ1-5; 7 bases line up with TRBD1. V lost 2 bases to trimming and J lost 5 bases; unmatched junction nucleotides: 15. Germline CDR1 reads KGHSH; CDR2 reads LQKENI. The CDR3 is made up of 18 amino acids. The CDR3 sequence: CASSPEESAGTAYQPQHF. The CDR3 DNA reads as TGTGCCAGCTCACCAGAGGAGTCCGCCGGGACAGCCTATCAGCCCCAGCATTTT.

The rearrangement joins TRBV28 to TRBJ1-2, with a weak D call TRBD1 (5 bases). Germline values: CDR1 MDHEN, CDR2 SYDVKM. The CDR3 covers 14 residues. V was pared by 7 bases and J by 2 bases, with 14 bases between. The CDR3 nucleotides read TGTGCCAGCACCTCGGGGGGGGAGAACTATGGCTACACCTTC. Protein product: CASTSGGENYGYTF.

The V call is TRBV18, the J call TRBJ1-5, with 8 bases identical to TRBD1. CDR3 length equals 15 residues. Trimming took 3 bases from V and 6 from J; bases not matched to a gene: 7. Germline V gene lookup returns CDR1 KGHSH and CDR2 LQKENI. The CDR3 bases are TGTGCCAGCTCACCGACGACAGGGGTAGGTCAGCCCCAGCATTTT. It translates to CASSPTTGVGQPQHF.

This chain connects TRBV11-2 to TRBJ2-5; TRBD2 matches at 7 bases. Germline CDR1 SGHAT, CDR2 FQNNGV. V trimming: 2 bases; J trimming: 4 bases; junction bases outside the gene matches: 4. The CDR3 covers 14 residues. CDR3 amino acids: CASSLRTRGETQYF. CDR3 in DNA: TGTGCCAGCAGCTTAAGGACTAGAGGAGAGACCCAGTACTTC.

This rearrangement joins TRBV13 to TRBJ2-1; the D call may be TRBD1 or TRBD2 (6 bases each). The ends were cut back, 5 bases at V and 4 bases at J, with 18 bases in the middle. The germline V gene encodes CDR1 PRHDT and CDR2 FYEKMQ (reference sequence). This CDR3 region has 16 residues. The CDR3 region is CASSPPRRGSYNEQFF. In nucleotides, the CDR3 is TGTGCCAGCAGCCCCCCGCGGAGGGGGTCTTACAATGAGCAGTTCTTC.

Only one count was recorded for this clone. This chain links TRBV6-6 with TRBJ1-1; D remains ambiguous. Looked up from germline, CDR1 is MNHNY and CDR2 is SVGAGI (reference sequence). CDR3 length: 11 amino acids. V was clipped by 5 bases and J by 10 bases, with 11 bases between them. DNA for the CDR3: TGTGCCAGCAGTCCCTCGGGGAGAGCTTTCTTT. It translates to CASSPSGRAFF.

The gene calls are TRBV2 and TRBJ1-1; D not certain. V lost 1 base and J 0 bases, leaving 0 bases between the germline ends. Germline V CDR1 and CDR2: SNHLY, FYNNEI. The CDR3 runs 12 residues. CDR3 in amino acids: CASSEVNTEAFF. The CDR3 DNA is TGTGCCAGCAGTGAAGTGAACACTGAAGCTTTCTTT.

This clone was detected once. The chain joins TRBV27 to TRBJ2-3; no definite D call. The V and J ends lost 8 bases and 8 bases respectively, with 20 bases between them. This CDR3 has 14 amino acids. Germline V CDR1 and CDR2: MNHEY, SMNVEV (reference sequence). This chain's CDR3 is CASAEARPLLTQYF. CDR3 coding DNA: TGTGCCAGCGCCGAAGCCCGCCCTCTCCTTACGCAGTATTTT.

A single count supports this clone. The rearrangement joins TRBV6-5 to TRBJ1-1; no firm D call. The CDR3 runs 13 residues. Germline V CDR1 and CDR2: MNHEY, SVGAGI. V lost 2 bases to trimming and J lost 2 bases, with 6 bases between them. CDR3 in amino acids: CASSYRGNTEAFF. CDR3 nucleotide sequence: TGTGCCAGCAGTTACCGGGGTAACACTGAAGCTTTCTTT.

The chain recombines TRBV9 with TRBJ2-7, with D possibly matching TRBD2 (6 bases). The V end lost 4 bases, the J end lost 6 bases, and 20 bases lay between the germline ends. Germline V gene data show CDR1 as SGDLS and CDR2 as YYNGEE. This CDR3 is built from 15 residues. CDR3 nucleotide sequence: TGTGCCAGCAGCTCGGTGGAGGGAGAAGCGGGCGAGCAGTACTTC. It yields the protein CASSSVEGEAGEQYF.

CDR3 amino acids: CASSINEGYEQYF. Here the CDR3 DNA reads TGTGCCAGTAGTATTAACGAGGGGTACGAGCAGTACTTC. This chain links TRBV19 with TRBJ2-7, with D possibly called TRBD1 or TRBD2 (5 bases each). The CDR3 is made up of 13 amino acids. Germline V gives CDR1 LNHDA, CDR2 SQIVND (reference sequence). V was cut by 3 bases and J by 4 bases, with 10 bases left in between. Together with reference TRBV19 and TRBJ2-7, the CDR3 gives the full variable domain: DGGITQSPKYLFRKEGQNVTLSCEQNLNHDAMYWYRQDPGQGLRLIYYSQIVNDFQKGDIAEGYSVSREKKESFPLTVTSAQKNPTAFYLCASSINEGYEQYFGPGTRLTVT.

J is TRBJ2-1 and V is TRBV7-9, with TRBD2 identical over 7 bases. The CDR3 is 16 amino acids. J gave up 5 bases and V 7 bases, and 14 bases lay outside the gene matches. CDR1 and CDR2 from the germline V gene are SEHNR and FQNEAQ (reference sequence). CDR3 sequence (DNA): TGTGCCAGCACCTCCCCCCGCGGGGGTTTTGACAATGAGCAGTTCTTC. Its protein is CASTSPRGGFDNEQFF.

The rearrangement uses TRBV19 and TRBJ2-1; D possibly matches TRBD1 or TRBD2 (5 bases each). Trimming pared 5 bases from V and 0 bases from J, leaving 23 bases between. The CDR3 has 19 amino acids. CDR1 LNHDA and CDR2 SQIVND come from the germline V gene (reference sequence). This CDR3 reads CASSLAGAGYYSSYNEQFF. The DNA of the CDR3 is TGTGCCAGTAGTCTGGCCGGGGCAGGGTATTACAGCTCCTACAATGAGCAGTTCTTC.

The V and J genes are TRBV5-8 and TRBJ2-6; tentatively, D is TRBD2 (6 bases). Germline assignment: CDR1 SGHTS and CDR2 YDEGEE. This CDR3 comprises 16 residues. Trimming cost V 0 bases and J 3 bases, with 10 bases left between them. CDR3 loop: CASSLAGTGGANVLTF. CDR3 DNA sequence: TGTGCCAGCAGCTTGGCCGGGACTGGTGGGGCCAACGTCCTGACTTTC.

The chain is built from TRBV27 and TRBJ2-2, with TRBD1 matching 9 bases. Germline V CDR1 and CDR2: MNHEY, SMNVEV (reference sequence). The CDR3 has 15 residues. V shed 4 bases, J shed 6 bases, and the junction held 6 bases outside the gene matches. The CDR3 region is CASSSDRGKPGELFF. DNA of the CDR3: TGTGCCAGCAGTTCCGACAGGGGGAAGCCCGGGGAGCTGTTTTTT.

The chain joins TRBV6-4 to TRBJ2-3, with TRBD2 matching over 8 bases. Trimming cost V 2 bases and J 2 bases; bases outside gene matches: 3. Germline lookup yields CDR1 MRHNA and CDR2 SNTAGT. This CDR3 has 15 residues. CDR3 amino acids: CASSDVAGTTDTQYF. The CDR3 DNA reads TGTGCCAGCAGTGACGTAGCGGGAACCACAGATACGCAGTATTTT.

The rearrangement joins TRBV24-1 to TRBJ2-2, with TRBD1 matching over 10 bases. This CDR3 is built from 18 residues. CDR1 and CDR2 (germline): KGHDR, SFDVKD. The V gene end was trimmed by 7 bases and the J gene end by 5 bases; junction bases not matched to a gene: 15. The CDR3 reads CATSPGQGILGRTGELFF. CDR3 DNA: TGTGCCACCAGCCCGGGACAGGGGATTCTCGGGCGGACCGGGGAGCTGTTTTTT.